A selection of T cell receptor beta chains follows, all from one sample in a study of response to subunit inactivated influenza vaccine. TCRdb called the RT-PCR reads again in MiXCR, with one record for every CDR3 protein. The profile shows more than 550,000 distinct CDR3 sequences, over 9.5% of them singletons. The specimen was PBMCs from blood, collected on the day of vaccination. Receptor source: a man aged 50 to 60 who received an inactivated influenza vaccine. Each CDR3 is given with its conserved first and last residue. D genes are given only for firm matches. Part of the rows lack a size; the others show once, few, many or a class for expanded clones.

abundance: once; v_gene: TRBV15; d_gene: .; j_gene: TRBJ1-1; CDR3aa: CATSRDGGMNTEAFF; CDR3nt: TGTGCCACCAGCAGAGATGGCGGGATGAACACTGAAGCTTTCTTT
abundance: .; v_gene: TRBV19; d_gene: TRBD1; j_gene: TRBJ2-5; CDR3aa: CASSSQDRGPETQYF; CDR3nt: TGTGCCAGTAGTTCACAGGACAGGGGGCCGGAGACCCAGTACTTC
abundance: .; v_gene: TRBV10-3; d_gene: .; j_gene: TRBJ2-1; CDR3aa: CAISEGQASSYNEQFF; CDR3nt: TGTGCCATCAGTGAAGGGCAGGCGAGCTCCTACAATGAGCAGTTCTTC
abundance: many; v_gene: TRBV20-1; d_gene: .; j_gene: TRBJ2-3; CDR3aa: CSAGPSGTDTQYF; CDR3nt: TGCAGTGCCGGGCCTAGCGGCACAGATACGCAGTATTTT
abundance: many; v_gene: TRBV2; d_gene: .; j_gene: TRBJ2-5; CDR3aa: CASSVQGWETQYF; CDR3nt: TGTGCCAGCAGTGTCCAGGGGTGGGAGACCCAGTACTTC
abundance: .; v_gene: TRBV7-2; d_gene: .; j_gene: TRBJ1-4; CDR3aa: CASSLGPGWNEKLFF; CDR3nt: TGTGCCAGCAGCCTAGGGCCAGGGTGGAATGAAAAACTGTTTTTT
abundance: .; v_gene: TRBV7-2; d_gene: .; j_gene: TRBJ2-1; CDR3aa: CASSFERTNEQFF; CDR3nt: TGTGCCAGCAGCTTTGAACGAACCAATGAGCAGTTCTTC
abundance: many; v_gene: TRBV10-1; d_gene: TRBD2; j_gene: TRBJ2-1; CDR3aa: CASSKGEGEQFF; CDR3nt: TGCGCCAGCAGCAAAGGGGAGGGTGAGCAGTTCTTC
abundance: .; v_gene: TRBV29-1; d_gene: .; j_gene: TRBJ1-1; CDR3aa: CSVEDVAEAFF; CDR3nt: TGCAGCGTTGAAGATGTCGCTGAAGCTTTCTTT
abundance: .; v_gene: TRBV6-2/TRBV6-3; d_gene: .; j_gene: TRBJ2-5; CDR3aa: CASSLDGSGVQYF; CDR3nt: TGTGCCAGCAGTTTGGACGGGTCAGGGGTCCAGTACTTC
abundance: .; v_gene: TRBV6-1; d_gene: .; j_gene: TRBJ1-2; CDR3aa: CASTLDRWRGYGYTF; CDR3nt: TGTGCCAGCACTCTTGACAGGTGGCGCGGCTATGGCTACACCTTC
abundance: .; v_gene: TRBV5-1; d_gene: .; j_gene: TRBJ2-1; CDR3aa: CASSAIADGEQFF; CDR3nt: TGCGCCAGCAGCGCAATAGCGGATGGTGAGCAGTTCTTC